This is a list of T cell receptor beta chains from one sample in a study of blood T cell repertoires in COVID-19. Clones were read by immunoSEQ multiplex PCR, and TCRdb kept only the in-frame ones, dropping some. Here the sample spans roughly 400,000 clones, 89% being singletons. The sequenced sample was PBMCs or T cells enriched from blood (not recorded which). The origin of the receptors is a woman in her 30s who had recovered from COVID-19. CDR3s include the opening cysteine and the closing phenylalanine or tryptophan. D genes are given only for firm matches. The size entry is marked missing in some rows and otherwise reads once, few, many or a size class.

d_call	v_call	j_call	clone_size	cdr3_aa	cdr3_nt
.	TRBV5-6	TRBJ2-7	.	CASSRRLLLAYEQYF	TGTGCCAGCAGCCGGCGACTCCTATTGGCCTACGAGCAGTACTTC
.	TRBV7-8	TRBJ2-7	.	CASSLARAKSSYEQYF	TGTGCCAGCAGCTTAGCGAGGGCCAAGAGCTCCTACGAGCAGTACTTC
.	TRBV9	TRBJ2-2	.	CASSVESGFGTGELFF	TGTGCCAGCAGCGTAGAATCAGGATTCGGCACCGGGGAGCTGTTTTTT
TRBD2	TRBV29-1	TRBJ2-5	.	CSVISGAGETQYF	TGCAGCGTGATTAGCGGGGCCGGAGAGACCCAGTACTTC
.	TRBV28	TRBJ2-6	.	CASRDPRGDSGANVLTF	TGTGCCAGCAGAGACCCCAGGGGGGACTCTGGGGCCAACGTCCTGACTTTC
.	TRBV19	TRBJ1-3	.	CASSFLSGASGNTIYF	TGTGCCAGTAGCTTCCTAAGTGGGGCCTCTGGAAACACCATATATTTT
.	TRBV7-3	TRBJ1-2	.	CASSFNRVYGYTF	TGTGCCAGCAGCTTTAACAGGGTCTATGGCTACACCTTC
.	TRBV7-8	TRBJ1-1	few	CASSTKTVNTEAFF	TGTGCCAGCAGCACTAAGACGGTGAACACTGAAGCTTTCTTT
.	TRBV7-8	TRBJ1-5	.	CASSLALVDQPQHF	TGTGCCAGCAGCTTAGCCCTCGTTGATCAGCCCCAGCATTTT
TRBD1	TRBV11-2	TRBJ2-5	.	CASSLGQGMGRETQYF	TGTGCCAGCAGCTTAGGACAGGGTATGGGTCGAGAGACCCAGTACTTC
.	TRBV10-1	TRBJ2-3	many	CASRDTSTDTQYF	TGCGCCAGCAGGGACACGAGCACAGATACGCAGTATTTT
.	TRBV18	TRBJ2-1	once	CASSPGTGSRNEQFF	TGTGCCAGCTCTCCGGGTACGGGGTCCAGGAATGAGCAGTTCTTC
TRBD2	TRBV9	TRBJ2-7	.	CASSVALLAGGIHEQYF	TGTGCCAGCAGCGTAGCTCTCCTAGCGGGAGGGATCCACGAGCAGTACTTC
.	TRBV19	TRBJ1-2	once	CASISRVDGYTF	TGTGCCAGTATTTCCAGGGTTGATGGCTACACCTTC
.	TRBV19	TRBJ2-5	.	CASSYLRGETQYF	TGTGCCAGTAGCTACTTACGGGGGGAGACCCAGTACTTC
TRBD1	TRBV9	TRBJ1-1	few	CASSVDGTGNTEAFF	TGTGCCAGCAGCGTAGACGGGACAGGGAACACTGAAGCTTTCTTT
.	TRBV12-3/TRBV12-4	TRBJ1-1	.	CASSQTGNTEAFF	TGTGCCAGCAGTCAAACAGGGAACACTGAAGCTTTCTTT
.	TRBV11-1	TRBJ2-7	.	CASSLGTDYEQYF	TGTGCCAGCAGCTTAGGGACAGACTACGAGCAGTACTTC
.	TRBV14	TRBJ2-7	.	CASSQGSGSYEQYF	TGTGCCAGCAGCCAAGGGTCCGGCTCCTACGAGCAGTACTTC
TRBD1	TRBV18	TRBJ1-5	.	CASSPTFIGDRKSNQPQHF	TGTGCCAGCTCACCAACTTTCATCGGGGACAGAAAAAGCAATCAGCCCCAGCATTTT
.	TRBV6-1	TRBJ2-1	.	CASSADPPSSYNEQFF	TGTGCCAGCAGTGCAGATCCCCCAAGCTCCTACAATGAGCAGTTCTTC
TRBD1	TRBV2	TRBJ1-1	.	CASSGQGAVGNTEAFF	TGTGCCAGCAGTGGACAGGGGGCGGTTGGGAACACTGAAGCTTTCTTT
.	TRBV29-1	TRBJ1-1	.	CSAATGQNTEAFF	TGCAGCGCTGCGACAGGACAGAACACTGAAGCTTTCTTT
.	TRBV30	TRBJ1-1	.	CAWSWGEPVVSEAFF	TGTGCCTGGAGTTGGGGGGAACCTGTTGTATCTGAAGCTTTCTTT